Given below is one T cell receptor beta chain in context. This CDR3 is built from 18 residues. The germline V gene has CDR1 SGHTA and CDR2 FQGNSA. V shed 1 base and J 0 bases; nucleotides not matched to a gene: 3. The sample originates from a study of T cell changes during pregnancy in multiple sclerosis. Sequencing was performed with immunoSEQ multiplex PCR; in TCRdb, only in-frame clones are kept and a portion is missing. The sample gives over 85,000 clones, approximately 90% of which show up once; around 1.8% is in the top ten. The rearrangement joins TRBV7-2 to TRBJ2-6; TRBD2 matches at 10 bases. The sequence was collected from a female donor in good health, enrolled as a control in a pregnancy study. The specimen was peripheral blood, collected in the first trimester of pregnancy. CDR3 region: CASSLVSSGSSGANVLTF. Written as DNA, the CDR3 is TGTGCCAGCAGCTTAGTTTCTAGCGGGAGCTCTGGGGCCAACGTCCTGACTTTC.